A single count supports the clone carrying this T cell receptor (beta chain). Its specificity is not known. This entry comes from a study of shared clonotypes between healthy human individuals. As for the study in general: Each donor's CD4 naive and CD4 memory cells filled three plates apiece, CD8 naive two, and CD8 memory one.

Only in-frame clones appear in the TCRdb table, and some are missing; sequencing was by immunoSEQ multiplex PCR. The data hold 1,500,000 or so clones, with roughly 96% observed a single time. The CDR3 contains 13 residues. Losses at the gene ends were 4 bases for V and 4 bases for J; bases not matched to a gene: 1. Germline values: CDR1 WNHNN, CDR2 SYGVQD (reference sequence). Subsets obtained from CD4+ cells comprised CD45RA+ naive and CD45RA-negative memory cells. Overall study findings and caveats: Blood was the only sampled material, and tissue repertoires likely differ.

This receptor was taken from a young man in good health. Material: naive CD4+ T cells sorted from blood. The subset is: CD45RA+ positively selected. This chain connects TRBV10-1 to TRBJ2-1, with 7 bases that match TRBD1. The CDR3 protein is CASSGGQYNEQFF. The CDR3 DNA is TGCGCCAGCAGTGGGGGACAGTACAATGAGCAGTTCTTC.